These T cell receptor beta chains were read from a single sample in a study of shared clonotypes between healthy human individuals. TCRdb's table, derived via immunoSEQ multiplex PCR, lists solely in-frame clones and lacks some. The table has about 450,000 clones, about 76% seen once. Sequencing input: PBMCs. The origin of the receptors is a middle-aged woman in good health. Some clones in this sample may be carry-over from other donors' samples. Each CDR3 is given with its conserved first and last residue. The order of the fields is J gene, V gene, D gene, clone size, CDR3 protein, CDR3 DNA. The D gene is left open where the match is weak. Clone size is stated in some rows and not others, as once, few, many or a class when expanded.

TRBJ2-1,TRBV29-1,TRBD2,few,CSVEGLASKRYEQFF,TGCAGCGTTGAGGGACTAGCGAGTAAACGGTATGAGCAGTTCTTC
TRBJ2-5,TRBV5-1,-,-,CASSQPGPLYF,TGCGCCAGCAGCCAACCGGGACCGCTATACTTC
TRBJ2-5,TRBV19,TRBD2,-,CASSIGPSGRAAQETQYF,TGTGCCAGTAGTATCGGTCCTAGCGGGAGGGCCGCGCAAGAGACCCAGTACTTC
TRBJ2-7,TRBV4-1,-,few,CASSQASGLGPYEQYF,TGCGCCAGCAGCCAAGCCTCCGGCCTAGGGCCCTACGAGCAGTACTTC
TRBJ2-3,TRBV28,-,many,CASSQPSGTDTQYF,TGTGCCAGCAGTCAGCCTAGCGGCACAGATACGCAGTATTTT
TRBJ2-5,TRBV23-1,-,-,CASSRGTSKGRQYF,TGCGCCAGCAGTCGGGGGACATCGAAGGGACGGCAGTACTTC
TRBJ2-1,TRBV2,-,-,CASMKYEQFF,TGTGCCAGCATGAAGTATGAGCAGTTCTTC
TRBJ2-2,TRBV5-6,TRBD1,-,CASSWDRGLTGELFF,TGTGCCAGCAGCTGGGACAGGGGGCTCACCGGGGAGCTGTTTTTT
TRBJ2-7,TRBV2,-,-,CASSVSPASYEQYF,TGTGCCAGCAGTGTCTCTCCTGCCTCCTACGAGCAGTACTTC
TRBJ2-2,TRBV4-2,-,-,CASSQDPSAAGELFF,TGTGCCAGCAGCCAAGATCCCAGCGCGGCCGGGGAGCTGTTTTTT
TRBJ2-3,TRBV4-2,-,-,CASSPEVGDTQYF,TGTGCCAGCAGCCCCGAAGTTGGGGATACGCAGTATTTT
TRBJ1-4,TRBV28,TRBD1,-,CASSTGGPNEKLFF,TGTGCCAGCAGTACAGGGGGCCCTAATGAAAAACTGTTTTTT
TRBJ2-2,TRBV7-8,TRBD1,-,CASSLQGEYGELFF,TGTGCCAGCAGCTTACAGGGGGAGTACGGGGAGCTGTTTTTT
TRBJ2-1,TRBV30,-,-,CAWSASNAPYNEQFF,TGTGCCTGGAGCGCCTCAAATGCCCCCTACAATGAGCAGTTCTTC
TRBJ1-6,TRBV11-2,-,-,CASDSLGSPLHF,TGTGCCAGCGATTCCCTAGGTTCTCCCCTCCACTTT
TRBJ2-7,TRBV10-1,TRBD2,-,CASSESGLAGDEQYF,TGCGCCAGCAGTGAGTCTGGACTAGCGGGAGACGAGCAGTACTTC
TRBJ2-5,TRBV28,-,few,CASSAGIQETQYF,TGTGCCAGCAGCGCGGGGATACAAGAGACCCAGTACTTC
TRBJ2-7,TRBV11-2,-,few,CASSLISGLSYEQYF,TGTGCCAGCAGCTTAATATCTGGTTTATCCTACGAGCAGTACTTC
TRBJ1-2,TRBV30,TRBD1,-,CAWSETMGDRGLGYTF,TGTGCCTGGAGTGAGACGATGGGGGACAGGGGGCTGGGCTACACCTTC
TRBJ2-7,TRBV10-3,-,-,CAISGRHPNTYEQYF,TGTGCCATCAGTGGGCGCCACCCAAATACCTACGAGCAGTACTTC
TRBJ2-1,TRBV4-1,-,-,CASSQASGTVLNEQFF,TGCGCCAGCAGCCAAGCCTCGGGGACGGTACTAAATGAGCAGTTCTTC
TRBJ1-6,TRBV7-8,TRBD1,-,CASSSVRQGGNSPLHF,TGTGCCAGCAGCTCGGTTAGACAGGGCGGAAATTCACCCCTCCACTTT
TRBJ2-2,TRBV9,-,-,CASSVISQGNTGELFF,TGTGCCAGCAGCGTAATCTCCCAGGGGAACACCGGGGAGCTGTTTTTT
TRBJ2-5,TRBV11-2,TRBD2,-,CASSPSGTSVETQYF,TGTGCCAGCAGCCCCTCCGGGACTAGTGTCGAGACCCAGTACTTC
TRBJ2-3,TRBV19,TRBD2,-,CASSSLSGTSGSIDTQYF,TGTGCCAGTAGCTCACTCTCCGGGACTAGCGGGAGTATAGATACGCAGTATTTT
TRBJ2-1,TRBV10-3,-,-,CAIRDSYEQFF,TGTGCCATCAGGGACAGCTATGAGCAGTTCTTC
TRBJ2-2,TRBV9,TRBD2,-,CASSPRLADYTGELFF,TGTGCCAGCAGCCCCCGGCTAGCGGACTACACCGGGGAGCTGTTTTTT